This T cell receptor (beta chain) was recorded in a study of Ad26.COV2.S vaccination and SARS-CoV-2 variants. The study's findings and limits: The study found higher spike-specific TCR breadth in vaccine than placebo recipients. Non-spike TCR breadth did not differ much between vaccine and placebo recipients.

With respect to this clone: What it binds is unknown.

The V gene lost 6 bases and the J gene lost 6 bases, with 11 bases spanning the gap. Looked up from germline, CDR1 is SGHVS and CDR2 is FQNEAQ. This CDR3 is built from 13 residues. Treatment noted: over 15 received Ad26.COV2.S at low or high dose, single or two shots; several received placebo; per-sample allocation not given. Day 63 after the first vaccine or placebo injection was the time point for sampling. A Boston adult aged 18-55 years was the donor. Clones were sequenced by immunoSEQ multiplex PCR, and TCRdb holds only the in-frame ones, with some missing. The sample consists of roughly 700,000 clones, more than 80% of them appearing once.

This material consisted of peripheral blood, taken in a trial of Ad26.COV2.S vaccine versus placebo. This TCR was sampled from a person between 18 and 59 years old who received the Ad26.COV2.S COVID-19 vaccine or a placebo. This chain connects TRBV7-8 to TRBJ2-2; D assignment may be TRBD1 or TRBD2 (7 bases each). CDR3 sequence reads: CASRGGGAGELFF. CDR3 nucleotide sequence: TGTGCCAGCAGGGGAGGGGGCGCCGGGGAGCTGTTTTTT.